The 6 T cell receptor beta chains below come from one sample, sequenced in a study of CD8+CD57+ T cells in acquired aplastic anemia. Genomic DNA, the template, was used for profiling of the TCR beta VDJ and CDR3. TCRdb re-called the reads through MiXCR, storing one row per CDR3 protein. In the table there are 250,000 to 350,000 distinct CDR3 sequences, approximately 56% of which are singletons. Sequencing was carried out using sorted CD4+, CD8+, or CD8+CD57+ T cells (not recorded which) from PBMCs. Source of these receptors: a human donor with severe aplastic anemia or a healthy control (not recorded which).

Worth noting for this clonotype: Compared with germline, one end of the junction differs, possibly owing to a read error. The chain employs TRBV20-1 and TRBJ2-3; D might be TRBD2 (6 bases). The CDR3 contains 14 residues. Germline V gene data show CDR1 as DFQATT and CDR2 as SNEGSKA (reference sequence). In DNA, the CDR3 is TGCAGTGCCAATGGCGGGGACCGGGTAGACACGCGGTATTTT. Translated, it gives CSANGGDRVDTRYF.

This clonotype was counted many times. CDR3 residues: CASSRTGGGNTIYF. In DNA, the CDR3 is TGTGCCAGCAGTAGGACAGGCGGCGGAAACACCATATATTTT. The chain is built from TRBV6-1 and TRBJ1-3, with 7 nucleotides matching TRBD1. Germline V gene lookup returns CDR1 MNHNS and CDR2 SASEGT. The V segment lost 5 bases and the J segment 4 bases; nucleotides outside the gene matches: 5. CDR3 length: 14 residues.

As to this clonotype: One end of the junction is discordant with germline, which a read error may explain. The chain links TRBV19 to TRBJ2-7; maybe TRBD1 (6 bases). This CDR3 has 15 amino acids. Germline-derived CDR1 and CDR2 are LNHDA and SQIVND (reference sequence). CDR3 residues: CASKMKRSGEYVQYF. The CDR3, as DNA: TGTGCCAGTAAAATGAAAAGATCAGGGGAATACGTGCAGTACTTC.

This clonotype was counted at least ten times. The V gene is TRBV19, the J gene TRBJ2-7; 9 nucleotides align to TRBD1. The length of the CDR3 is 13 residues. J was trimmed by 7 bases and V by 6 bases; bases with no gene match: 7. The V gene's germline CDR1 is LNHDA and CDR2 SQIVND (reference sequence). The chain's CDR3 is CASSGTGLREQYF. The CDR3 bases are TGTGCCAGTAGCGGGACAGGGCTGCGTGAGCAGTACTTC.

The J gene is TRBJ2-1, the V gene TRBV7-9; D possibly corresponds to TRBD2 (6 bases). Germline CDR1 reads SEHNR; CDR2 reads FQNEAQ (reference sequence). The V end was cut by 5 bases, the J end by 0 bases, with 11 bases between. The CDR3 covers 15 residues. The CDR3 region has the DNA TGTGCCAGCAGCCCAACTAGCACCTCCTACAATGAGCAGTTCTTC. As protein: CASSPTSTSYNEQFF. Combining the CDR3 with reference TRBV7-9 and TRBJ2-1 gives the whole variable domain DTGVSQNPRHKITKRGQNVTFRCDPISEHNRLYWYRQTLGQGPEFLTYFQNEAQLEKSRLLSDRFSAERPKGSFSTLEIQRTEQGDSAMYLCASSPTSTSYNEQFFGPGTRLTVL.

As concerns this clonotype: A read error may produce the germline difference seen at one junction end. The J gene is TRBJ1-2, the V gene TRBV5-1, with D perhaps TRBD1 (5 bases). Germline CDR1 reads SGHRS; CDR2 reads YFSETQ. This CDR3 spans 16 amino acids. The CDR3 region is CASRSGTGLLNYGYTF. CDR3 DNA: TGTGCCAGCAGATCCGGGACCGGGTTGCTCAACTATGGCTACACCTTC.